This note documents a single T cell receptor beta chain sequence. These data originate in a study of monozygotic twins with cystic fibrosis. Method: immunoSEQ multiplex PCR; TCRdb's copy keeps in-frame clones and lacks some. The table lists 30,000 to 35,000 clones, approximately 97% of them singletons, with around 0.18% in the top ten. Trimming took 0 bases from V and 3 from J; bases not matched to a gene: 8. The length of the CDR3 is 16 residues. Germline V CDR1 and CDR2: SGHRS, YFSETQ. Sequenced sample: blood. The V gene is TRBV5-1, the J gene TRBJ2-7; 8 bases fit TRBD2. The receptor comes from a girl aged 2-10 years with cystic fibrosis. CDR3 coding DNA: TGCGCCAGCAGCTTGGTCCGGCCTAGCGGGCACTACGAGCAGTACTTC. Translating it yields CASSLVRPSGHYEQYF.